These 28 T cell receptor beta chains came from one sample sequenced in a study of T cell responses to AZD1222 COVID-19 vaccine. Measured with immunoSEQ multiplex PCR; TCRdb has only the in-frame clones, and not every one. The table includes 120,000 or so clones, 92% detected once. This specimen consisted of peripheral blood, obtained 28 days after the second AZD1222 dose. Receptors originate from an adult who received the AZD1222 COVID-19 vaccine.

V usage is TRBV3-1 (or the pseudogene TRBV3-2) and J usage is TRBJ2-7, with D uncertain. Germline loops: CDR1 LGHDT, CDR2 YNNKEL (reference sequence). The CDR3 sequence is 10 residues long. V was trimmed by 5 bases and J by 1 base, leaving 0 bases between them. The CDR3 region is CASSSYEQYF. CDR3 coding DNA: TGTGCCAGCAGCTCCTACGAGCAGTACTTC.

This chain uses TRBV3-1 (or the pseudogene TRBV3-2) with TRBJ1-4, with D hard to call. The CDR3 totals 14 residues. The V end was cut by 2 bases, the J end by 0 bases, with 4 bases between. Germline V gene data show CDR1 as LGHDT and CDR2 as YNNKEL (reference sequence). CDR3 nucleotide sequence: TGTGCCAGCAGCCAACAGACAACTAATGAAAAACTGTTTTTT. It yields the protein CASSQQTTNEKLFF.

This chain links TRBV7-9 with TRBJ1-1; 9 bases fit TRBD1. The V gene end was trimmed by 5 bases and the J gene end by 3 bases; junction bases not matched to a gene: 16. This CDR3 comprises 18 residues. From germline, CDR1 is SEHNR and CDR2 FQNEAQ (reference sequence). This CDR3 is CASSEAATGGISDTEAFF. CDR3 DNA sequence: TGTGCCAGCAGCGAGGCCGCGACAGGGGGGATTTCGGACACTGAAGCTTTCTTT.

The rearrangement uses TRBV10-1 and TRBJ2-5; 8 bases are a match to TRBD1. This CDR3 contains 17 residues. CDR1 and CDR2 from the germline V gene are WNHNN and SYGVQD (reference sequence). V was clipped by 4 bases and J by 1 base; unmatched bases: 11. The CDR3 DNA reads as TGCGCCAGCAGTGGGGACAGGACCGACCCAATCCAAGAGACCCAGTACTTC. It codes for CASSGDRTDPIQETQYF.

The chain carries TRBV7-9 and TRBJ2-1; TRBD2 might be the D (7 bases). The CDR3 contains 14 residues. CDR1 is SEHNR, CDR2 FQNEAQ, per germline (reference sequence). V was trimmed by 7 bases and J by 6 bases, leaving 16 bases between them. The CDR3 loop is CASMAGAPGNEQFF. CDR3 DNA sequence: TGTGCCAGCATGGCGGGGGCCCCGGGCAATGAGCAGTTCTTC.

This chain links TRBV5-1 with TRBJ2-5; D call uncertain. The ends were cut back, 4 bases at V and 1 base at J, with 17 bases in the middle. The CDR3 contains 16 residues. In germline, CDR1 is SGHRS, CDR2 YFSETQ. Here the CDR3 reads CASSLPTWNGQETQYF. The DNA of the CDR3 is TGCGCCAGCAGCCTTCCGACTTGGAACGGCCAAGAGACCCAGTACTTC.

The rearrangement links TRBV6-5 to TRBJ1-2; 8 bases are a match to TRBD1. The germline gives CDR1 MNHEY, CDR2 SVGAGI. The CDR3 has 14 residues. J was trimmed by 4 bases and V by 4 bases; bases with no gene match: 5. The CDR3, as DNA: TGTGCCAGCAGTTTCCGACAGGGGCGCTATGGCTACACCTTC. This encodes CASSFRQGRYGYTF.

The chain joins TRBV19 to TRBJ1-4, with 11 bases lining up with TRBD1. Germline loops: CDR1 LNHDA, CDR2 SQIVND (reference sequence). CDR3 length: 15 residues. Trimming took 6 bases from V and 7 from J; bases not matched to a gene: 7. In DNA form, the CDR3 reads TGTGCCAGTAGCAACCTCGGGACAGGGGGTGAAAAACTGTTTTTT. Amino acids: CASSNLGTGGEKLFF. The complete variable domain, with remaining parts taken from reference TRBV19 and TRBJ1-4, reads DGGITQSPKYLFRKEGQNVTLSCEQNLNHDAMYWYRQDPGQGLRLIYYSQIVNDFQKGDIAEGYSVSREKKESFPLTVTSAQKNPTAFYLCASSNLGTGGEKLFFGSGTQLSVL.

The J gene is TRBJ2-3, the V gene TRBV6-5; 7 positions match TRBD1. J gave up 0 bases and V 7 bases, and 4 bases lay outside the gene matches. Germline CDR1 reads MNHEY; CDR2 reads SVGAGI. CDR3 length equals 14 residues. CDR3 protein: CASKTGPSTDTQYF. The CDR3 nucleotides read TGTGCCAGCAAGACAGGGCCCAGCACAGATACGCAGTATTTT.

The CDR3 is CASGVPYGYTF. CDR3 nucleotides: TGTGCCAGCGGAGTCCCCTATGGCTACACCTTC. This sequence joins TRBV6-5 and TRBJ1-2; D ambiguous. CDR1 is MNHEY, CDR2 SVGAGI, per germline. This CDR3 comprises 11 residues. The V end lost 8 bases, the J end lost 4 bases, and 8 bases lay between the germline ends.

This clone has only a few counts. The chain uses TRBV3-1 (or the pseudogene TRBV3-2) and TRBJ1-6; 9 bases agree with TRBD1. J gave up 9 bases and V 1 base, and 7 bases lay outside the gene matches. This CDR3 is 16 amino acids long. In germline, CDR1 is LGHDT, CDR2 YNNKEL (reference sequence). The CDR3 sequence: CASSQATGQGSSPLHF. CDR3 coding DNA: TGTGCCAGCAGCCAAGCGACGGGACAGGGAAGTTCACCCCTCCACTTT.

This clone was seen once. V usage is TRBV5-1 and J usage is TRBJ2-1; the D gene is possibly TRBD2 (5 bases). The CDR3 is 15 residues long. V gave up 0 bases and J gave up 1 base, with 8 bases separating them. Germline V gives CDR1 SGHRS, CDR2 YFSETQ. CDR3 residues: CASSLDSASYNEQFF. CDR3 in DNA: TGCGCCAGCAGCTTGGATAGCGCTTCCTACAATGAGCAGTTCTTC.

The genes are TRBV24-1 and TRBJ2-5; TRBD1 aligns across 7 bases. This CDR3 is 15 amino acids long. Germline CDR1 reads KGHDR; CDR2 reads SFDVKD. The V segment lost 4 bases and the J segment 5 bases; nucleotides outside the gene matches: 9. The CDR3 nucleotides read TGTGCCACCAGTGACCCCGGACAGGAAGAGGAGACCCAGTACTTC. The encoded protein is CATSDPGQEEETQYF.

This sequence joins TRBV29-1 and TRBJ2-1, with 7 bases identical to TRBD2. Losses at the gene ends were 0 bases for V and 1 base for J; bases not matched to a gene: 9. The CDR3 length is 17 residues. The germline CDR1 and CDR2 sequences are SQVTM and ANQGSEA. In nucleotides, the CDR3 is TGCAGCGTTGAAGATGGGGCCTCCGGGAGGTCCTACAATGAGCAGTTCTTC. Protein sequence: CSVEDGASGRSYNEQFF.

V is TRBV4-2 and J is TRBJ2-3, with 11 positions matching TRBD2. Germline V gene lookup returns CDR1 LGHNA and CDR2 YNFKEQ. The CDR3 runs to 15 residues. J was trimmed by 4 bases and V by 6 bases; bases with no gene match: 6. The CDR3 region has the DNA TGTGCCAGCAGTCCTACTAGCGGGGGAGCAGATACGCAGTATTTT. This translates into CASSPTSGGADTQYF.

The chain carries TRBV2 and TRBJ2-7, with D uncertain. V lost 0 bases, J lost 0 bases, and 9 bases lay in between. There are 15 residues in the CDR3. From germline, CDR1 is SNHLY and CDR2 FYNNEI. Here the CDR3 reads CASSEAARFSYEQYF. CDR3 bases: TGTGCCAGCAGTGAAGCAGCGAGGTTCTCCTACGAGCAGTACTTC.

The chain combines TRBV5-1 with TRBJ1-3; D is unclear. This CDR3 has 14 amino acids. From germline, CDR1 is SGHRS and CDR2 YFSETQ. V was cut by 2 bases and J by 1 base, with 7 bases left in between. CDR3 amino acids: CASSFSGSGNTIYF. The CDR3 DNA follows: TGCGCCAGCAGCTTCAGCGGTTCTGGAAACACCATATATTTT.

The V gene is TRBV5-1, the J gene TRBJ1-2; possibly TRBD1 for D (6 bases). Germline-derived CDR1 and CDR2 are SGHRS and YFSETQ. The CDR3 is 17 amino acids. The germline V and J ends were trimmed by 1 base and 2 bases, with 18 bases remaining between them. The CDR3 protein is CASSLRVTDSRNYGYTF. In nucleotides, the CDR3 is TGCGCCAGCAGCTTGCGAGTGACGGACAGTAGGAACTATGGCTACACCTTC.

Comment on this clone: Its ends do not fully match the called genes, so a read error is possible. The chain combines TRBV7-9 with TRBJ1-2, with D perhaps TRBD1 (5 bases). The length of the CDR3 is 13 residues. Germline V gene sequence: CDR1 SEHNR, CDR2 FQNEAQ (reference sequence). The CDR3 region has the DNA TGTGCCAGCAGCTTAGAAGGCCCCGGATTACAGGTCTTC. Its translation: CASSLEGPGLQVF.

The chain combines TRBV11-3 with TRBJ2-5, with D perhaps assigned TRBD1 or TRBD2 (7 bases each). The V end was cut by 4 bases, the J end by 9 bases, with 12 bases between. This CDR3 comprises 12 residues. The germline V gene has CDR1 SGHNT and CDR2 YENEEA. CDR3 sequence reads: CASSSQGGAQYF. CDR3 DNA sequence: TGTGCCAGCAGCTCCCAGGGGGGGGCCCAGTACTTC.

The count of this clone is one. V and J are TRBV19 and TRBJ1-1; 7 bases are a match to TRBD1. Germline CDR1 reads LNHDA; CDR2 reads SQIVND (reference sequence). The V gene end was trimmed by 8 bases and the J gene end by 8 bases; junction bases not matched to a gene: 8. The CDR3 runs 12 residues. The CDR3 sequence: CASGLPGGEAFF. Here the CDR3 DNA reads TGTGCCAGTGGACTTCCAGGGGGGGAAGCTTTCTTT.

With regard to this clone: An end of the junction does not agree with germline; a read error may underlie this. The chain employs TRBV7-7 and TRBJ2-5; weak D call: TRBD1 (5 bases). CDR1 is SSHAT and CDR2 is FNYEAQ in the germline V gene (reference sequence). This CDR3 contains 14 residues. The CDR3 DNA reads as TGTGCTAGCAGCCCGACAGTTTTACAAGAGACCCAGTACTTC. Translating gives CASSPTVLQETQYF.

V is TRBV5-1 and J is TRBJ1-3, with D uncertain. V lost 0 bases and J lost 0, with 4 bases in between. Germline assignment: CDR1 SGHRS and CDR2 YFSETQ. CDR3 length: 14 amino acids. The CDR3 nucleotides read TGCGCCAGCAGCTTGGGGCCCTCTGGAAACACCATATATTTT. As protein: CASSLGPSGNTIYF.

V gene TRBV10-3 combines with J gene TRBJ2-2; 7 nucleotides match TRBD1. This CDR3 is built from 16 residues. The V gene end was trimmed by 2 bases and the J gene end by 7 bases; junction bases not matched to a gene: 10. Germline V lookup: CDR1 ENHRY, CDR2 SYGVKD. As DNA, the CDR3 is TGTGCCATCAGTGAGATGAGGGGGCAAAACGGCGGGGAGCTGTTTTTT. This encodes CAISEMRGQNGGELFF.

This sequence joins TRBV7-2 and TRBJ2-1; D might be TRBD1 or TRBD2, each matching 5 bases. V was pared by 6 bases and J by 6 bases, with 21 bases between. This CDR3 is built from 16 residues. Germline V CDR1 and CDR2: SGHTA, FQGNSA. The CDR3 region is CASRPTGTSTSNEQFF. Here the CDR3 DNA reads TGTGCCAGCAGACCCACCGGGACCTCAACAAGCAATGAGCAGTTCTTC.

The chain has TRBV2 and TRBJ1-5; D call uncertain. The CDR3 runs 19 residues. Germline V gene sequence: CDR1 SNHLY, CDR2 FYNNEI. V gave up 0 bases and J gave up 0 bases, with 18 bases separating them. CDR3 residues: CASSEARALALYSNQPQHF. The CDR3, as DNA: TGTGCCAGCAGTGAAGCCCGGGCGCTAGCCCTTTATAGCAATCAGCCCCAGCATTTT. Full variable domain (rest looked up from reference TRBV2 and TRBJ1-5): EPEVTQTPSHQVTQMGQEVILRCVPISNHLYFYWYRQILGQKVEFLVSFYNNEISEKSEIFDDQFSVERPDGSNFTLKIRSTKLEDSAMYFCASSEARALALYSNQPQHFGDGTRLSIL.

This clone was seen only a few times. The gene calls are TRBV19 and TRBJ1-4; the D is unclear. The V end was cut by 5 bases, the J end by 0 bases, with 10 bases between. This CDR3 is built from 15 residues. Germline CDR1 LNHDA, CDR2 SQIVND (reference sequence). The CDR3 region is CASSQSYATNEKLFF. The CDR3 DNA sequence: TGTGCCAGTAGTCAGAGTTACGCAACTAATGAAAAACTGTTTTTT.

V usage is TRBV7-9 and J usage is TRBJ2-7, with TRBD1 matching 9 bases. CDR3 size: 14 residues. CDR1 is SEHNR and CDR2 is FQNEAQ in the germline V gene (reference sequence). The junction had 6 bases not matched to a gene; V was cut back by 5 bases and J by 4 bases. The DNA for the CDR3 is TGTGCCAGCAGCCCCGAGACAGGGGGGTACGAGCAGTACTTC. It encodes CASSPETGGYEQYF.